One sample yielded the 10 T cell receptor beta chains listed below, sequenced in a study of neoadjuvant anti-PD-1 for oral cavity cancer. Clones were sequenced by immunoSEQ multiplex PCR, and TCRdb holds only the in-frame ones, with some missing. The table has about 79,000 clones, 80% to 90% seen once. The source material was PBMCs, sampled before nivolumab (anti-PD-1) treatment. The receptors derive from a person aged 40-85 years with oral cavity squamous cell carcinoma.

This chain uses TRBV6-5 with TRBJ2-1; 8 bases match TRBD2. Germline CDR1 MNHEY, CDR2 SVGAGI. Germline trimming cut 0 bases from V and 1 base from J; bases unmatched to any gene: 2. The CDR3 contains 16 residues. CDR3 in amino acids: CASSYSGGRSYNEQFF. CDR3 nucleotides: TGTGCCAGCAGTTACTCCGGCGGGAGGTCCTACAATGAGCAGTTCTTC.

The chain couples TRBV7-8 to TRBJ2-1, with D unresolved. The CDR3 covers 15 residues. With 6 bases removed from V and 2 bases from J, the gap between germline ends came to 14 bases. Germline assignment: CDR1 SGHVS and CDR2 FQNEAQ. CDR3 bases: TGTGCCAGCAGTTTAAGGACGACCACCTACAATGAGCAGTTCTTC. Translated: CASSLRTTTYNEQFF.

This chain joins TRBV9 and TRBJ2-2; 9 bases align to TRBD2. CDR1 is SGDLS, CDR2 YYNGEE, per germline. Trimming at V came to 3 bases and at J to 4 bases, leaving 4 bases not matched to a gene. The CDR3 sequence is 15 residues long. The CDR3 DNA is TGTGCCAGCAGCGCCAGCGGGGGGACCACCGGGGAGCTGTTTTTT. Its protein product is CASSASGGTTGELFF.

The chain joins TRBV10-2 to TRBJ2-7; 16 bases line up with TRBD2. The CDR3 has 19 residues. The V gene end was trimmed by 1 base and the J gene end by 7 bases; junction bases not matched to a gene: 13. Germline V gene lookup returns CDR1 WSHSY and CDR2 SAAADI. Here the CDR3 reads CASSEFSRGLAGGPLEQYF. The CDR3, as DNA: TGCGCCAGCAGTGAGTTTAGTAGGGGACTAGCGGGGGGGCCTTTGGAGCAGTACTTC.

The chain carries TRBV30 and TRBJ2-2, with D unclear. The CDR3 consists of 13 residues. Germline V gene data show CDR1 as GTSNPN and CDR2 as SVGIG (reference sequence). V lost 4 bases and J 6 bases, leaving 12 bases between the germline ends. The CDR3 loop reads CAWKNTPAGELFF. The CDR3 DNA reads as TGTGCCTGGAAGAACACTCCGGCCGGGGAGCTGTTTTTT.

A few counts support this clone. This chain uses TRBV19 with TRBJ1-5; perhaps TRBD1 as D (6 bases). The germline CDR1 and CDR2 sequences are LNHDA and SQIVND (reference sequence). This CDR3 has 13 amino acids. V lost 7 bases, J lost 1 base, and 8 bases lay in between. CDR3 sequence: CASTRGSNQPQHF. CDR3 nucleotides: TGTGCCAGTACCAGGGGCAGCAATCAGCCCCAGCATTTT. The full variable domain, in which reference TRBV19 and TRBJ1-5 provide the parts outside the CDR3, is DGGITQSPKYLFRKEGQNVTLSCEQNLNHDAMYWYRQDPGQGLRLIYYSQIVNDFQKGDIAEGYSVSREKKESFPLTVTSAQKNPTAFYLCASTRGSNQPQHFGDGTRLSIL.

The count of this clone is one. The rearrangement joins TRBV6-5 to TRBJ2-7; tentatively, D is TRBD1 (6 bases). CDR3 length: 12 amino acids. V lost 6 bases to trimming and J lost 3 bases, with 9 bases between them. Germline-derived CDR1 and CDR2 are MNHEY and SVGAGI. The CDR3 is CASRTTGYEQYF. CDR3 bases: TGTGCCAGCAGAACGACAGGCTACGAGCAGTACTTC.

The chain recombines TRBV27 with TRBJ2-7; 7 positions agree with TRBD1. J lost 6 bases, V lost 4 bases, and 6 bases had no gene match. Germline assignment: CDR1 MNHEY and CDR2 SMNVEV (reference sequence). CDR3 length: 13 amino acids. CDR3 nucleotide sequence: TGTGCCAGCAGTTACACTACAGGGGCCGAGCAGTACTTC. Its translation is CASSYTTGAEQYF.

This clone was counted once. The V and J genes are TRBV9 and TRBJ2-3; D possibly corresponds to TRBD2 (6 bases). Trimming pared 2 bases from V and 10 bases from J, leaving 8 bases between. Germline-derived CDR1 and CDR2 are SGDLS and YYNGEE. This CDR3 has 11 residues. The CDR3 region is CASSVGGSQYF. The CDR3 region has the DNA TGTGCCAGCAGCGTCGGGGGATCGCAGTATTTT.

The gene calls are TRBV11-2 and TRBJ2-1; the D is unclear. Looked up from germline, CDR1 is SGHAT and CDR2 is FQNNGV. Trimming shortened V by 1 base and J by 0 bases, and 7 bases separated the two germline ends. This CDR3 spans 15 amino acids. The CDR3 DNA follows: TGTGCCAGCAGCTTAGGACAAAGCTCCTACAATGAGCAGTTCTTC. Amino acid sequence: CASSLGQSSYNEQFF.